These 32 T cell receptor beta chains were sequenced from one sample in a study of radiotherapy plus CTLA-4 blockade in lung cancer. Sequenced by immunoSEQ multiplex PCR; TCRdb stores in-frame clones only, minus some. In the table there are tens of thousands of clones, 60% to 75% of which are singletons. This sample comprised peripheral blood, obtained from a patient treated with radiotherapy plus ipilimumab. The receptors were sampled from a human donor with non-small cell lung cancer who had stable disease on radiotherapy plus ipilimumab.

The V and J genes are TRBV2 and TRBJ1-5, with 7 positions matching TRBD1. Germline V CDR1 and CDR2: SNHLY, FYNNEI. The CDR3 spans 15 residues. V dropped 7 bases and J dropped 2; count of bases not matched to a gene: 8. The CDR3 DNA follows: TGTGCCAGCACCCTAACAGGGGTTGGCAATCAGCCCCAGCATTTT. It encodes CASTLTGVGNQPQHF.

Only one count was recorded for this clone. The chain is built from TRBV6-1 and TRBJ1-2; D is unresolved. The CDR3 runs to 13 residues. Germline V gives CDR1 MNHNS, CDR2 SASEGT. Trimming pared 5 bases from V and 8 bases from J, leaving 15 bases between. CDR3 amino acids: CASSPSARAGYTF. The CDR3 bases are TGTGCCAGCAGTCCTTCGGCTCGAGCAGGCTACACCTTC.

Regarding this clone: The sample carries other DNA sequences with the same CDR3. The chain joins TRBV7-2 to TRBJ2-1, with D uncertain. Germline CDR1 SGHTA, CDR2 FQGNSA. This CDR3 has 15 amino acids. V dropped 0 bases and J dropped 0 bases, with 6 bases sitting between them. The CDR3 region has the DNA TGTGCCAGCAGCTTAGCGTTCGGCTCCTACAATGAGCAGTTCTTC. It is translated as CASSLAFGSYNEQFF.

The chain carries TRBV9 and TRBJ2-2; D is perhaps TRBD1 or TRBD2 (5 bases each). V was cut by 2 bases and J by 5 bases, with 7 bases left in between. This CDR3 is 13 amino acids long. Per the germline V gene, CDR1 is SGDLS and CDR2 is YYNGEE. The CDR3 region has the DNA TGTGCCAGCAGCGTGTGGGGGACCGGGGAGCTGTTTTTT. Translating gives CASSVWGTGELFF.

J is TRBJ2-5 and V is TRBV7-9, with TRBD1 as a possible D gene (6 bases). V was pared by 7 bases and J by 7 bases, with 19 bases between. Looked up from germline, CDR1 is SEHNR and CDR2 is FQNEAQ (reference sequence). CDR3 length: 14 residues. The CDR3 protein is CASTRGSLDGTQYF. The DNA of the CDR3 is TGTGCCAGCACCAGGGGCTCCCTGGATGGGACCCAGTACTTC.

This clone has just a few counts. The V gene is TRBV5-6, the J gene TRBJ1-4; tentatively, D is TRBD1 (5 bases). The CDR3 loop spans 15 amino acids. V lost 5 bases to trimming and J lost 3 bases, with 14 bases between them. Germline values: CDR1 SGHDT, CDR2 YYEEEE. CDR3 protein: CASSFEGLANEKLFF. In nucleotides, the CDR3 is TGTGCCAGCAGTTTTGAGGGGTTAGCTAATGAAAAACTGTTTTTT.

This clone has just one count. This CDR3 is CASSPPSGAGEKLFF. The CDR3 bases are TGTGCCAGCAGCCCTCCAAGTGGGGCAGGTGAAAAACTGTTTTTT. This rearrangement joins TRBV25-1 to TRBJ1-4; tentative D call: TRBD1 (5 bases). The V and J ends lost 6 bases and 7 bases respectively, with 18 bases between them. This CDR3 has 15 amino acids. Germline assignment: CDR1 MGHDK and CDR2 SYGVNS.

This clone was counted between two and nine times. The CDR3 protein is CASSRDSTEAFF. CDR3 coding DNA: TGTGCCAGCAGCCGGGACAGCACTGAAGCTTTCTTT. The chain has TRBV11-3 and TRBJ1-1; TRBD1 matches at 7 bases. CDR1 SGHNT and CDR2 YENEEA come from the germline V gene. V lost 5 bases to trimming and J lost 4 bases; unmatched junction nucleotides: 1. CDR3 size: 12 residues.

The rearrangement joins TRBV14 to TRBJ2-7, with 7 bases fitting TRBD1. J gave up 2 bases and V 0 bases, and 10 bases lay outside the gene matches. Germline V gene lookup returns CDR1 SGHDN and CDR2 FVKESK. The CDR3 sequence is 17 residues long. This chain's CDR3 is CASSQDKPGTVPYEQYF. The CDR3 DNA sequence: TGTGCCAGCAGCCAAGATAAGCCGGGGACAGTTCCCTACGAGCAGTACTTC.

CDR3 protein: CASSYSGAGNTIYF. Written as DNA, the CDR3 is TGTGCCAGCAGTTACTCGGGGGCTGGAAACACCATATATTTT. The rearrangement uses TRBV6-5 and TRBJ1-3, with a tentative D call TRBD1 (5 bases). Germline CDR1 and CDR2: MNHEY and SVGAGI. The CDR3 consists of 14 residues. Trimming stripped 0 bases from V and 2 bases from J, with 5 bases between.

The chain uses TRBV6-1 and TRBJ2-1; D might be TRBD2 (6 bases). The CDR3 extends over 14 amino acids. CDR1 and CDR2 from the germline V gene are MNHNS and SASEGT. CDR3 DNA: TGTGCAAGTAGGGGAAGACCCCCGGAGGGTGAGCAGTTCTTC. This encodes CASRGRPPEGEQFF.

This chain links TRBV7-3 with TRBJ2-1; 10 bases are shared with TRBD2. The germline CDR1 and CDR2 sequences are SGHTA and FQGTGA. Trimming took 5 bases from V and 14 from J; bases not matched to a gene: 15. There are 15 residues in the CDR3. The CDR3 spells CASSVNSGRPSRKFF. In DNA, the CDR3 is TGTGCCAGCAGCGTAAATAGCGGGAGGCCCTCACGAAAGTTCTTC.

The chain links TRBV7-9 to TRBJ2-3, with D unresolved. Deletions cut 2 bases from V and 0 bases from J, with 9 bases between. CDR1 is SEHNR, CDR2 FQNEAQ, per germline (reference sequence). CDR3 length equals 15 residues. Written as DNA, the CDR3 is TGTGCCAGCAGCTTAATCGGGTCTAGCACAGATACGCAGTATTTT. As protein: CASSLIGSSTDTQYF.

The J gene is TRBJ2-4, the V gene TRBV2; D gene unclear. This CDR3 has 14 amino acids. The V end was cut by 7 bases, the J end by 0 bases, with 10 bases between. Germline assignment: CDR1 SNHLY and CDR2 FYNNEI. CDR3: CASNARQAKNIQYF. The CDR3 coding sequence is TGTGCCAGCAATGCGCGTCAAGCCAAAAACATTCAGTACTTC.

The V gene is TRBV11-3, the J gene TRBJ1-4; TRBD1 might be the D (5 bases). The CDR3 sequence is 15 residues long. V shed 4 bases and J shed 5 bases, with 14 bases lying between them. CDR1 is SGHNT, CDR2 YENEEA, per germline. The CDR3: CASSSPEDTNEKLFF. The CDR3 DNA sequence: TGTGCCAGCAGCTCCCCCGAGGACACCAATGAAAAACTGTTTTTT.

This chain connects TRBV18 to TRBJ1-3, with D unclear. This CDR3 is built from 14 residues. Trimming left V 7 bases short and J 0 bases short, with 10 bases between. Germline V gene lookup returns CDR1 KGHSH and CDR2 LQKENI. CDR3 sequence (DNA): TGTGCCAGCTTTGGTCCTCGCTCTGGAAACACCATATATTTT. It is translated as CASFGPRSGNTIYF.

A note on this clone: At one end the junction does not follow the germline gene, possibly because of a read error. The chain joins TRBV4-1 to TRBJ1-2; 7 bases map to TRBD1. CDR1 and CDR2 from the germline V gene are MGHRA and YSYEKL. This CDR3 region has 17 residues. CDR3 sequence: CARSQGGRGRSGYGYTF. The CDR3 nucleotides read TGCGCCCGCAGCCAAGGGGGGAGGGGGCGATCGGGGTATGGCTACACCTTC.

This chain joins TRBV19 and TRBJ2-1; 9 positions match TRBD2. V lost 3 bases to trimming and J lost 6 bases; unmatched junction nucleotides: 9. The CDR3 extends over 16 amino acids. CDR1 LNHDA and CDR2 SQIVND come from the germline V gene (reference sequence). The CDR3, as DNA: TGTGCCAGTAGTATTGCCGCGGGAGGGCCGGTCAATGAGCAGTTCTTC. Protein product: CASSIAAGGPVNEQFF.

This sequence joins TRBV6-5 and TRBJ1-4; D might be TRBD1 (5 bases). The V and J ends lost 6 bases and 5 bases respectively, with 7 bases between them. Germline CDR1 MNHEY, CDR2 SVGAGI. This CDR3 comprises 12 residues. CDR3 in DNA: TGTGCCAGCAGAGGGGACAATGAAAAACTGTTTTTT. It yields the protein CASRGDNEKLFF.

This sequence joins TRBV9 and TRBJ1-2; D is unresolved. V lost 0 bases and J lost 1, with 10 bases in between. In germline, CDR1 is SGDLS, CDR2 YYNGEE. The CDR3 loop spans 15 amino acids. The CDR3 is CASSVGYSLNYGYTF. The CDR3 DNA reads as TGTGCCAGCAGCGTAGGGTACAGCCTTAACTATGGCTACACCTTC. The full variable domain, in which reference TRBV9 and TRBJ1-2 provide the parts outside the CDR3, is DSGVTQTPKHLITATGQRVTLRCSPRSGDLSVYWYQQSLDQGLQFLIQYYNGEERAKGNILERFSAQQFPDLHSELNLSSLELGDSALYFCASSVGYSLNYGYTFGSGTRLTVV.

The rearrangement links TRBV5-1 to TRBJ2-2; 8 positions agree with TRBD1. Trimming took 4 bases from V and 6 from J; bases not matched to a gene: 8. This CDR3 is 15 amino acids long. Germline V gives CDR1 SGHRS, CDR2 YFSETQ. The CDR3 region has the DNA TGCGCCAGCAGCGGACAGGGTGGGAGGTCCGGGGAGCTGTTTTTT. This gives the protein CASSGQGGRSGELFF. The full variable domain, its missing parts supplied by reference TRBV5-1 and TRBJ2-2, is KAGVTQTPRYLIKTRGQQVTLSCSPISGHRSVSWYQQTPGQGLQFLFEYFSETQRNKGNFPGRFSGRQFSNSRSEMNVSTLELGDSALYLCASSGQGGRSGELFFGEGSRLTVL.

This chain joins TRBV10-1 and TRBJ1-5; tentative D call: TRBD1 (6 bases). Germline CDR1 is WNHNN and CDR2 is SYGVQD (reference sequence). The CDR3 length is 13 residues. The germline V and J ends were trimmed by 5 bases and 6 bases, with 11 bases remaining between them. The CDR3 DNA reads TGCGCCAGCAGTAATGGGGGGCCTCAGCCCCAGCATTTT. Amino acid sequence: CASSNGGPQPQHF.

The rearrangement uses TRBV9 and TRBJ2-3; D is ambiguous. The V gene's germline CDR1 is SGDLS and CDR2 YYNGEE. The length of the CDR3 is 14 residues. V lost 7 bases to trimming and J lost 1 base, with 13 bases between them. CDR3 amino acids: CASGAGRGTDTQYF. Written as DNA, the CDR3 is TGTGCCAGCGGCGCCGGTCGGGGCACAGATACGCAGTATTTT.

The V call is TRBV4-1, the J call TRBJ2-7; TRBD2 matches at 12 bases. This CDR3 is 16 amino acids long. Germline lookup yields CDR1 MGHRA and CDR2 YSYEKL. V lost 3 bases, J lost 1 base, and 4 bases stayed unmatched. The CDR3 loop is CASSHVLAGGSYEQYF. The CDR3 DNA reads TGCGCCAGCAGCCATGTACTAGCGGGGGGATCCTACGAGCAGTACTTC.

This clone was recorded a few times. The CDR3 spells CASSLSMWETQYF. The CDR3 region has the DNA TGTGCCAGCAGTTTATCGATGTGGGAGACCCAGTACTTC. The chain joins TRBV27 to TRBJ2-5; D remains unclear. The CDR3 has 13 amino acids. Trimming pared 0 bases from V and 5 bases from J, leaving 7 bases between. Looked up from germline, CDR1 is MNHEY and CDR2 is SMNVEV (reference sequence).

The chain recombines TRBV28 with TRBJ2-7; 10 bases are shared with TRBD1. This CDR3 region has 16 residues. In germline, CDR1 is MDHEN, CDR2 SYDVKM. The V gene end was trimmed by 7 bases and the J gene end by 4 bases; junction bases not matched to a gene: 13. The CDR3 protein is CASITSIGQGVYEQYF. In nucleotides, the CDR3 is TGTGCCAGCATTACCTCAATCGGACAGGGGGTGTACGAGCAGTACTTC.

The gene calls are TRBV5-8 and TRBJ2-7; D unresolved. Germline V lookup: CDR1 SGHTS, CDR2 YDEGEE. The CDR3 covers 15 residues. Between the trimmed V and J ends, which lost 0 bases and 0 bases, there was a span of 10 bases. CDR3 coding DNA: TGTGCCAGCAGCTTGGGGACCCGATACTCCTACGAGCAGTACTTC. It encodes CASSLGTRYSYEQYF.

This clone was found a few times. This CDR3 is CASSTPRRAFF. CDR3 sequence (DNA): TGTGCCAGCAGCACACCTAGAAGGGCTTTCTTT. The chain combines TRBV28 with TRBJ1-1; D not resolved. CDR3 size: 11 residues. V lost 6 bases to trimming and J lost 11 bases, with 13 bases between them. The V gene's germline CDR1 is MDHEN and CDR2 SYDVKM. Full variable domain (outside the CDR3, taken from reference TRBV28 and TRBJ1-1): DVKVTQSSRYLVKRTGEKVFLECVQDMDHENMFWYRQDPGLGLRLIYFSYDVKMKEKGDIPEGYSVSREKKERFSLILESASTNQTSMYLCASSTPRRAFFGQGTRLTVV.

The rearrangement uses TRBV6-5 and TRBJ2-2; a possible D gene is TRBD1 (5 bases). CDR1 and CDR2 from the germline V gene are MNHEY and SVGAGI. CDR3 size: 14 residues. Trimming left V 5 bases short and J 3 bases short, with 10 bases between. The CDR3 is CASSNQGDTGELFF. CDR3 nucleotide sequence: TGTGCCAGCAGTAACCAGGGCGACACCGGGGAGCTGTTTTTT.

This sequence joins TRBV2 and TRBJ2-7; D unclear. CDR1 is SNHLY, CDR2 FYNNEI, per germline. This CDR3 is built from 12 residues. Deletions cut 4 bases from V and 5 bases from J, with 9 bases between. In DNA, the CDR3 is TGTGCCAGCAGTGTGGGCAGCGACGAGCAGTACTTC. Translating it yields CASSVGSDEQYF.

The chain links TRBV18 to TRBJ2-5; tentatively, D is TRBD1 (6 bases). The CDR3 covers 14 residues. Deletions cut 3 bases from V and 2 bases from J, with 10 bases between. Germline V gene sequence: CDR1 KGHSH, CDR2 LQKENI. This CDR3 is CASSPRQEQETQYF. The CDR3 DNA follows: TGTGCCAGCTCACCCCGACAGGAACAAGAGACCCAGTACTTC.

The chain is built from TRBV5-4 and TRBJ1-1; D perhaps matches TRBD1 (5 bases). This CDR3 is built from 13 residues. Deletions cut 3 bases from V and 2 bases from J, with 8 bases between. Per germline, CDR1 SGHNT and CDR2 YYREEE (reference sequence). CDR3 DNA: TGTGCCAGCAGCTGGGACGGCAACACTGAAGCTTTCTTT. Amino acid sequence: CASSWDGNTEAFF. Full variable domain (missing parts from reference TRBV5-4 and TRBJ1-1): ETGVTQSPTHLIKTRGQQVTLRCSSQSGHNTVSWYQQALGQGPQFIFQYYREEENGRGNFPPRFSGLQFPNYSSELNVNALELDDSALYLCASSWDGNTEAFFGQGTRLTVV.